The TCR beta chain described here comes from a study of cytomegalovirus exposure and HLA in healthy donors. Primers for the PCR totalled 60 Vbeta and 13 Jbeta. Method: immunoSEQ multiplex PCR; TCRdb's copy keeps in-frame clones and lacks some. The sample carries around 100,000 clones, under 70% recorded once. The CDR3 runs to 16 residues. J lost 5 bases, V lost 2 bases, and 7 bases had no gene match. Germline V gene sequence: CDR1 SGHAT, CDR2 FQNNGV. This TCR derives from a young man in good health and CMV-seropositive. This chain joins TRBV11-2 and TRBJ2-5, with 11 bases matching TRBD2. Sequences were obtained from PBMCs. The CDR3 reads CASSLKLAGARETQYF. Written as DNA, the CDR3 is TGTGCCAGCAGCTTAAAACTAGCGGGGGCCCGCGAGACCCAGTACTTC.